This note documents a single T cell receptor beta chain sequence. Its target is unknown. The authors used template switching to add a universal primer site and gave cDNA unique molecular identifiers. TCRdb independently ran MiXCR on the 5' RACE reads; one entry per CDR3 protein. The table includes roughly 690,000 distinct CDR3 sequences, 21% detected once. The record originates from a study of identical twins. Study findings and constraints: Invariant MAIT and iNKT cells could partly confound zero-insertion analyses.

This CDR3 has 15 amino acids. CDR1 is SGHRS and CDR2 is YFSETQ in the germline V gene. V was shortened by 4 bases and J by 4 bases, with 18 bases between the two germline ends. These data are also associated with another study on T cells expressing NK-cell markers. Turning to that study: Researchers got TCR beta repertoires out of sorted CD3+CD56+NKG2C+, CD3+CD56+NKG2C- and CD3+CD56-NKG2C+ T cells. Unclear, still, was the HCMV specificity of the expanded NKG2C+ T cell clones.

This clonotype originated in a woman aged 18-30 years in good health. The specimen sequenced was PBMCs. V gene TRBV5-1 combines with J gene TRBJ2-7, with D tentatively TRBD1 or TRBD2 (5 bases each). The CDR3 region is CASSLSRDGIYEQYF. As DNA, the CDR3 is TGCGCCAGCAGCCTCTCCCGGGACGGAATATACGAGCAGTACTTC.